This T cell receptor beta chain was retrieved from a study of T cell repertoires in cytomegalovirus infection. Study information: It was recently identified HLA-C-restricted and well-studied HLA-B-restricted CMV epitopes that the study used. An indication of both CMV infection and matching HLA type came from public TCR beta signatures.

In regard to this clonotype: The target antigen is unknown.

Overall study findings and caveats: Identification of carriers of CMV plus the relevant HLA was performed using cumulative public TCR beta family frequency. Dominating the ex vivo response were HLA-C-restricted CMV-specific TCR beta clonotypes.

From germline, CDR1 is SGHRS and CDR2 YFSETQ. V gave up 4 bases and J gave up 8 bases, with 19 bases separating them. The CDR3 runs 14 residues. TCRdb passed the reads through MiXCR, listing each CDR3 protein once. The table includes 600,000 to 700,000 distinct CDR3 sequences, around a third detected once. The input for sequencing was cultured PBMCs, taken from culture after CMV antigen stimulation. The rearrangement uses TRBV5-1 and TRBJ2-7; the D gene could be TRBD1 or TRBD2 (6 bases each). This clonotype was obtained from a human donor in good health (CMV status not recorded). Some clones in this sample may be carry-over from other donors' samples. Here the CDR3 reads CASSADGGGGKQYF. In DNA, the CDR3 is TGCGCCAGCAGCGCGGACGGCGGAGGGGGAAAGCAGTACTTC.